The text below deals with one T cell receptor beta chain. The data were produced by immunoSEQ multiplex PCR, yet TCRdb's version contains in-frame clones alone and is incomplete. The table records approximately 190,000 clones, under 90% of them present only once. This specimen comes from a study of blood T cell repertoires in COVID-19. On the study more broadly: Specimens from acute and convalescent COVID-19 originated in the United States, Italy and Spain. Sources were T cells, B-cell-depleted T cells, or PBMCs; the material itself was cDNA or gDNA.

The sequenced sample was peripheral blood. The clonotype was recovered from a man aged 25 to 40 with active or convalescent COVID-19.

CDR3 sequence: CASSPGGGEKLFF. In DNA, the CDR3 is TGTGCCAGCAGTCCCGGCGGTGGAGAAAAACTGTTTTTT. This sequence joins TRBV11-2 and TRBJ1-4; D gene unclear. CDR3 length: 13 residues. V lost 6 bases, J lost 8 bases, and 13 bases lay in between. CDR1 is SGHAT and CDR2 is FQNNGV in the germline V gene. Full variable domain (missing parts from reference TRBV11-2 and TRBJ1-4): EAGVAQSPRYKIIEKRQSVAFWCNPISGHATLYWYQQILGQGPKLLIQFQNNGVVDDSQLPKDRFSAERLKGVDSTLKIQPAKLEDSAVYLCASSPGGGEKLFFGSGTQLSVL.